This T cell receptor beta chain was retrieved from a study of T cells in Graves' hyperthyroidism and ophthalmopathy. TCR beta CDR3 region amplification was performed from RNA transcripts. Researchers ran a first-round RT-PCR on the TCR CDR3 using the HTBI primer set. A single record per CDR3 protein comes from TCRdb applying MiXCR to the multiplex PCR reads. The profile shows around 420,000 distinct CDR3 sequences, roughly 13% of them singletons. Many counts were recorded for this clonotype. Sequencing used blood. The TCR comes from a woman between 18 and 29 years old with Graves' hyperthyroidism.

The CDR3 protein is CASSTAGAYNEQFF. CDR3 bases: TGTGCCAGCAGTACGGCGGGAGCGTACAATGAGCAGTTCTTC. V gene TRBV6-1 combines with J gene TRBJ2-1, with 7 bases fitting TRBD2. The CDR3 totals 14 residues. Germline trimming cut 5 bases from V and 4 bases from J; bases unmatched to any gene: 5. Per germline, CDR1 MNHNS and CDR2 SASEGT.